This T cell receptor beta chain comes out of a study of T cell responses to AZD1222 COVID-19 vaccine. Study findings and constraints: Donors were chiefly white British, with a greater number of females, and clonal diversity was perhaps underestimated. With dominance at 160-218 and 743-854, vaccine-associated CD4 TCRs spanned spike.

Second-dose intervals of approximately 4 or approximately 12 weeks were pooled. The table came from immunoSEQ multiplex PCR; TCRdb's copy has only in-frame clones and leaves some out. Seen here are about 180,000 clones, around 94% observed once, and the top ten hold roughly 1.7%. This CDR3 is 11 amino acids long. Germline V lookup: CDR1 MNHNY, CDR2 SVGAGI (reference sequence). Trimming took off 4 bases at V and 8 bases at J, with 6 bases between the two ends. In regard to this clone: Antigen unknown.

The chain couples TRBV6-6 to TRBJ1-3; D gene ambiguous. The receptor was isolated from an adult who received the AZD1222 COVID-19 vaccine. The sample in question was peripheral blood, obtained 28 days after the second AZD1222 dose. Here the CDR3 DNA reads TGTGCCAGCAGTTTAGAATACACCATATATTTT. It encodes CASSLEYTIYF.